Below, 14 T cell receptor beta chains from the same sample are listed, as sequenced in a study of blood T cell repertoires in COVID-19. This table comes from immunoSEQ multiplex PCR, and its TCRdb copy is limited to in-frame clones, with some not included. The sample records 380,000 or so clones, approximately 80% being singletons. Sequencing was carried out using peripheral blood. The receptors derive from a human donor with acute or convalescent COVID-19. The donor label of this sample is uncertain.

This clone appeared a single time. The rearrangement links TRBV19 to TRBJ1-1; no reliable D call. Trimming took off 7 bases at V and 3 bases at J, with 9 bases between the two ends. Germline-derived CDR1 and CDR2 are LNHDA and SQIVND (reference sequence). The CDR3 runs to 12 residues. CDR3: CASIGGYTEAFF. Here the CDR3 DNA reads TGTGCCAGTATAGGAGGGTACACTGAAGCTTTCTTT.

V usage is TRBV7-8 and J usage is TRBJ1-1, with TRBD1 as a possible D gene (6 bases). Germline CDR1 SGHVS, CDR2 FQNEAQ. The CDR3 is 13 amino acids. V lost 5 bases and J lost 5, with 12 bases in between. In DNA form, the CDR3 reads TGTGCCAGCAGCCTAGGGGGGAGGACTGAAGCTTTCTTT. It codes for CASSLGGRTEAFF.

The V gene is TRBV10-1, the J gene TRBJ2-3, with TRBD2 matching over 10 bases. This CDR3 comprises 16 residues. The germline CDR1 and CDR2 sequences are WNHNN and SYGVQD (reference sequence). Trimming cost V 4 bases and J 4 bases; bases outside gene matches: 8. DNA of the CDR3: TGCGCCAGCAGTGGGGGCTTAGCGGGAGGAGCAGATACGCAGTATTTT. It codes for CASSGGLAGGADTQYF.

The chain employs TRBV19 and TRBJ2-1; 7 bases are shared with TRBD1. There are 14 residues in the CDR3. V shed 7 bases and J 3 bases; nucleotides not matched to a gene: 6. CDR1 and CDR2 from the germline V gene are LNHDA and SQIVND (reference sequence). In DNA form, the CDR3 reads TGTGCCAGTACCCCGGGGACAGTCTACAATGAGCAGTTCTTC. This encodes CASTPGTVYNEQFF.

The chain uses TRBV5-6 and TRBJ2-5, with D uncertain. Trimming shortened V by 1 base and J by 2 bases, and 9 bases separated the two germline ends. Germline lookup yields CDR1 SGHDT and CDR2 YYEEEE. This CDR3 contains 14 residues. The CDR3 DNA sequence: TGTGCCAGCAGCTTGAACCCGGGTCAAGAGACCCAGTACTTC. It encodes CASSLNPGQETQYF.

The CDR3 DNA reads TGTGCCAGCTCACCTTTTACAGGGAACTACGAGCAGTACTTC. Translating it yields CASSPFTGNYEQYF. The chain links TRBV18 to TRBJ2-7; D is perhaps TRBD1 (6 bases). V gave up 3 bases and J gave up 3 bases, with 12 bases separating them. Germline V gives CDR1 KGHSH, CDR2 LQKENI. The CDR3 runs to 14 residues.

This clone was detected a few times. This chain joins TRBV29-1 and TRBJ1-2, with D uncertain. Germline CDR1 is SQVTM and CDR2 is ANQGSEA. The germline V and J ends were trimmed by 4 bases and 1 base, with 7 bases remaining between them. CDR3 length: 12 amino acids. CDR3 bases: TGCAGCGTTGCGGGGTATAACTATGGCTACACCTTC. This gives the protein CSVAGYNYGYTF. Full variable domain (missing parts from reference TRBV29-1 and TRBJ1-2): SAVISQKPSRDICQRGTSLTIQCQVDSQVTMMFWYRQQPGQSLTLIATANQGSEATYESGFVIDKFPISRPNLTFSTLTVSNMSPEDSSIYLCSVAGYNYGYTFGSGTRLTVV.

Only one count was recorded for this clone. This CDR3 is CASSERRDTEAFF. DNA of the CDR3: TGTGCCAGCTCGGAACGGAGGGACACTGAAGCTTTCTTT. V usage is TRBV18 and J usage is TRBJ1-1; D remains ambiguous. The CDR3 loop spans 13 amino acids. CDR1 is KGHSH and CDR2 is LQKENI in the germline V gene. The V end lost 6 bases, the J end lost 3 bases, and 11 bases lay between the germline ends.

This clone has only a few counts. This sequence joins TRBV10-3 and TRBJ2-1; TRBD1 matches at 7 bases. CDR3 length: 14 residues. Trimming cost V 5 bases and J 8 bases; bases outside gene matches: 9. Germline assignment: CDR1 ENHRY and CDR2 SYGVKD. The CDR3 region is CAISFSTGPDEQFF. The CDR3 nucleotides are TGTGCCATCAGTTTTTCGACAGGGCCCGATGAGCAGTTCTTC.

The table lists this clone with a count of one. This chain links TRBV9 with TRBJ2-7, with D perhaps matching TRBD1 (7 bases). Germline assignment: CDR1 SGDLS and CDR2 YYNGEE. The ends were cut back, 4 bases at V and 2 bases at J, with 13 bases in the middle. The CDR3 length is 14 residues. The CDR3 sequence is CASSPTRGAYEQYF. CDR3 coding DNA: TGTGCCAGCAGCCCCACCAGGGGGGCCTACGAGCAGTACTTC.

The chain is built from TRBV28 and TRBJ1-6; a possible D gene is TRBD1 (6 bases). Deletions cut 4 bases from V and 14 bases from J, with 21 bases between. The V gene's germline CDR1 is MDHEN and CDR2 SYDVKM. This CDR3 comprises 15 residues. DNA of the CDR3: TGTGCCAGCAGTTCCGGAACAGGGACCCTTGGAACCCTCCACTTT. The encoded protein is CASSSGTGTLGTLHF.

The CDR3 DNA is TGTGCCAGCAGCCGGATGGACAGGGATAATTCACCCCTCCACTTT. Translated, it gives CASSRMDRDNSPLHF. The chain has TRBV7-6 and TRBJ1-6, with 8 bases fitting TRBD1. The CDR3 is 15 amino acids. Losses at the gene ends were 5 bases for V and 5 bases for J; bases not matched to a gene: 5. Germline assignment: CDR1 SGHVS and CDR2 FNYEAQ.

There are a few counts of this clone. This chain links TRBV6-2 or TRBV6-3 with TRBJ2-6; 7 positions match TRBD1. V shed 3 bases, J shed 0 bases, and the junction held 11 bases outside the gene matches. CDR3 size: 19 residues. Germline CDR1 and CDR2: MNHEY and SVGEGT. DNA for the CDR3: TGTGCCAGCAGTTATCCCTCGGGACAGAGAATCTCTGGGGCCAACGTCCTGACTTTC. Translating it yields CASSYPSGQRISGANVLTF.

V and J are TRBV12-3 or TRBV12-4 and TRBJ2-7; 7 bases agree with TRBD2. The J segment lost 4 bases and the V segment lost 3 bases, leaving 3 bases of the junction unmatched. The CDR3 loop spans 13 amino acids. Written as DNA, the CDR3 is TGTGCCAGCAGTTTTATCGGGGGGTACGAGCAGTACTTC. It yields the protein CASSFIGGYEQYF.